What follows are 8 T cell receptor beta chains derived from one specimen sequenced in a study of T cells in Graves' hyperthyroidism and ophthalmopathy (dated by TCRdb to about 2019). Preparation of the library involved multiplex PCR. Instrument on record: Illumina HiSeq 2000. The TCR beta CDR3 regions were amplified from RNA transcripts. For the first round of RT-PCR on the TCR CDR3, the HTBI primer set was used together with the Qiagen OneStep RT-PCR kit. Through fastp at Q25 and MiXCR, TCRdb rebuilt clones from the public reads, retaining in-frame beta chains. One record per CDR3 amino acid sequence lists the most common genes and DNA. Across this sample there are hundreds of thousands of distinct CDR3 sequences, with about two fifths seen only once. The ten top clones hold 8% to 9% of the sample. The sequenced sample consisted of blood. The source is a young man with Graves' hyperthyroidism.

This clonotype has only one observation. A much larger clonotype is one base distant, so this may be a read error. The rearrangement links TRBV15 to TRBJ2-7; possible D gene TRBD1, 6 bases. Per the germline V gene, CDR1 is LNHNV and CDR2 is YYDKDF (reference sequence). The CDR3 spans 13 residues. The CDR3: CATSRDIMYDQYF. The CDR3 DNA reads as TGTGCCACCAGCCGGGACATTATGTACGATCAGTACTTC.

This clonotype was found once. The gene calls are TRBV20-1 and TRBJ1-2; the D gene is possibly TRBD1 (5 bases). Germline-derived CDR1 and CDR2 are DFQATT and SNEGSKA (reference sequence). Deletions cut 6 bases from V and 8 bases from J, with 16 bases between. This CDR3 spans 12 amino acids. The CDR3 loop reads CSASGGRSGYTF. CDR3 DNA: TGCAGTGCCAGCGGGGGTCGAAGCGGCTACACCTTC.

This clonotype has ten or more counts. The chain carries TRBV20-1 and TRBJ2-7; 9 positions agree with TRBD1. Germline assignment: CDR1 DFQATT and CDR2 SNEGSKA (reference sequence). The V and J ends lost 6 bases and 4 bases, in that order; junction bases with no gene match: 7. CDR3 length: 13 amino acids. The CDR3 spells CSAYRDRVYEQYF. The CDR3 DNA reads TGCAGTGCGTACCGGGACAGGGTGTACGAGCAGTACTTC.

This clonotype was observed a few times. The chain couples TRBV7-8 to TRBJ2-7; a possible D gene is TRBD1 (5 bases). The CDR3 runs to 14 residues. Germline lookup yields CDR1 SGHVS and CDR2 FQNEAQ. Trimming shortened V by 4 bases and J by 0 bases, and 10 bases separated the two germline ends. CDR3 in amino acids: CASSSQGSSYEQYF. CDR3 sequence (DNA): TGTGCCAGCAGCTCGCAGGGAAGCTCCTACGAGCAGTACTTC.

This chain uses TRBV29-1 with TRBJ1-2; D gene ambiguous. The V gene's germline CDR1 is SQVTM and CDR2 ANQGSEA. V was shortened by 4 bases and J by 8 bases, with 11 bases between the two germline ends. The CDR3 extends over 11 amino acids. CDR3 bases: TGCAGCGTTGGGAGGGATGAGGGCTACACCTTC. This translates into CSVGRDEGYTF.

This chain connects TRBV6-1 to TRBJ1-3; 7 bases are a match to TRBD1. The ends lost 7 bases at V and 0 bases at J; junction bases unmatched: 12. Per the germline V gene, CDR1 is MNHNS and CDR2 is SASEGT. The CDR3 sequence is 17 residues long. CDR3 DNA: TGTGCCAGCAACCCAGGGGGACAGATTTTCTCTGGAAACACCATATATTTT. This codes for CASNPGGQIFSGNTIYF.

DNA for the CDR3: TGTGCCAGCAGTTCCGGGGGCTTGACTAATGAAAAACTGTTTTTT. Protein product: CASSSGGLTNEKLFF. This sequence joins TRBV25-1 and TRBJ1-4, with a possible D match to TRBD1 (6 bases). The CDR3 has 15 amino acids. V was clipped by 5 bases and J by 2 bases, with 12 bases between them. The V gene's germline CDR1 is MGHDK and CDR2 SYGVNS.

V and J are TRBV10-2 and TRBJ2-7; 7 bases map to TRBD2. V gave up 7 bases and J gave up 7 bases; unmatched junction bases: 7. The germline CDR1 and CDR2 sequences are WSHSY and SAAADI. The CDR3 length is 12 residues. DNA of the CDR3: TGCGCCAGCAATGGGGGAGGGAATGAGCAGTACTTC. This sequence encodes CASNGGGNEQYF.